The 17 T cell receptor beta chains below come from one sample, sequenced in a study of identical twins. MiXCR, applied by TCRdb to the 5' RACE reads, yields one record per CDR3 protein. The sample includes 500,000 to 650,000 distinct CDR3 sequences, 7.1% of them seen just once. This sample was shared with a second study, whose subject was yellow fever vaccine responses in identical twins.

The sample was PBMCs. The receptors stem from a woman younger than 35 in good health.

This clonotype showed up just a few times. The chain joins TRBV5-1 to TRBJ2-3; 10 bases are a match to TRBD1. V lost 4 bases to trimming and J lost 3 bases; unmatched junction nucleotides: 8. Germline values: CDR1 SGHRS, CDR2 YFSETQ. This CDR3 region has 16 residues. CDR3 region: CASSKTGGSLTDTQYF. CDR3 sequence (DNA): TGCGCCAGCAGCAAGACAGGGGGCTCTCTAACAGATACGCAGTATTTT.

This clonotype was found many times. The V gene is TRBV10-3, the J gene TRBJ1-3, with no clear D. The V and J ends lost 3 bases and 6 bases respectively, with 15 bases between them. Germline CDR1 reads ENHRY; CDR2 reads SYGVKD. The CDR3 contains 15 residues. Here the CDR3 reads CAISDRTGQENTIYF. For the CDR3, the DNA is TGTGCCATCAGTGACCGGACGGGTCAGGAAAACACCATATATTTT.

In the case of this clonotype: An end of the junction differs from the germline gene, which may be a read error. This chain uses TRBV12-3 or TRBV12-4 with TRBJ2-1; D possibly matches TRBD1 or TRBD2 (5 bases each). The CDR3 has 14 amino acids. In DNA, the CDR3 is TGTGCCAGCAGTTTAGCCCAGGGCCCGGGACCGGAAGGTTTC. Translation: CASSLAQGPGPEGF.

The genes are TRBV6-1 and TRBJ2-2; the D gene is possibly TRBD1 (6 bases). The length of the CDR3 is 13 residues. The germline gives CDR1 MNHNS, CDR2 SASEGT. V shed 8 bases and J shed 3 bases, with 10 bases lying between them. The CDR3, as DNA: TGTGCCAGCTGGGCAGGGGACACCGGGGAGCTGTTTTTT. Translated: CASWAGDTGELFF.

In this sample, this clonotype turned up a few times. The chain combines TRBV28 with TRBJ2-1; either TRBD1 or TRBD2 may fit D (5 bases each). Deletions cut 3 bases from V and 8 bases from J, with 11 bases between. This CDR3 region has 13 residues. CDR1 and CDR2 (germline): MDHEN, SYDVKM. For the CDR3, the DNA is TGTGCCAGCAGTTTGAGGGGAATAGATGAGCAGTTCTTC. It translates to CASSLRGIDEQFF. The whole variable domain, filled in from reference TRBV28 and TRBJ2-1, reads DVKVTQSSRYLVKRTGEKVFLECVQDMDHENMFWYRQDPGLGLRLIYFSYDVKMKEKGDIPEGYSVSREKKERFSLILESASTNQTSMYLCASSLRGIDEQFFGPGTRLTVL.

In its sample, this clonotype was seen a few times. The chain couples TRBV4-2 to TRBJ2-7, with D tentatively TRBD1 or TRBD2 (6 bases each). Trimming removed 1 base from V and 3 bases from J, with 13 bases in between. Germline V gene data show CDR1 as LGHNA and CDR2 as YNFKEQ. The CDR3 is 15 amino acids. The DNA for the CDR3 is TGTGCCAGCAGCCAAGTAGAGGGGGGAGACTACGAGCAGTACTTC. Translated: CASSQVEGGDYEQYF.

This clonotype occurred many times. The chain combines TRBV12-3 or TRBV12-4 with TRBJ2-7; 14 bases are a match to TRBD2. This CDR3 spans 17 amino acids. V lost 6 bases, J lost 5 bases, and 12 bases stayed unmatched. The chain's CDR3 is CASSPAGLAGVVNEQYF. DNA for the CDR3: TGTGCCAGCAGCCCCGCGGGACTAGCGGGAGTGGTAAACGAGCAGTACTTC.

This clonotype was seen ten or more times. The rearrangement uses TRBV12-3 or TRBV12-4 and TRBJ1-3, with no clear D. V shed 6 bases and J shed 3 bases, with 15 bases lying between them. The CDR3 totals 15 residues. CDR3 amino acids: CASRRRGSVGNTIYF. CDR3 in DNA: TGTGCCAGCAGACGCCGAGGGTCCGTTGGAAACACCATATATTTT.

The V call is TRBV24-1, the J call TRBJ2-3; TRBD1 is a possible D gene (5 bases). Per germline, CDR1 KGHDR and CDR2 SFDVKD. The CDR3 totals 16 residues. The germline V and J ends were trimmed by 5 bases and 2 bases, with 16 bases remaining between them. The CDR3 region has the DNA TGTGCCACCAGTGGGGGCTCCTTGGCAGCCACAGATACGCAGTATTTT. The encoded protein is CATSGGSLAATDTQYF.

This chain connects TRBV10-2 to TRBJ2-5; D is ambiguous. The CDR3 consists of 13 residues. V lost 4 bases and J lost 5, with 11 bases in between. Per germline, CDR1 WSHSY and CDR2 SAAADI. The CDR3 DNA is TGCGCCAGCAGTGTTTGGGTCCTGGAGACCCAGTACTTC. As protein: CASSVWVLETQYF.

The chain recombines TRBV2 with TRBJ2-1; D not resolved. V shed 3 bases and J shed 12 bases, with 9 bases lying between them. The CDR3 extends over 11 amino acids. CDR1 is SNHLY, CDR2 FYNNEI, per germline. DNA of the CDR3: TGTGCCAGCAGTGAGAACAGTTGGCAGTTCTTC. This gives the protein CASSENSWQFF.

This clonotype occurred many times. This sequence joins TRBV10-3 and TRBJ1-5, with D perhaps TRBD1 (5 bases). V lost 5 bases, J lost 2 bases, and 16 bases lay in between. The CDR3 contains 16 residues. Germline CDR1 and CDR2: ENHRY and SYGVKD. For the CDR3, the DNA is TGTGCCATCAGTCCGGGACTCGGCGGCGGCAATCAGCCCCAGCATTTT. It is translated as CAISPGLGGGNQPQHF.

The chain links TRBV20-1 to TRBJ2-3, with 8 bases aligning to TRBD2. The length of the CDR3 is 15 residues. The V gene end was trimmed by 5 bases and the J gene end by 4 bases; junction bases not matched to a gene: 11. Looked up from germline, CDR1 is DFQATT and CDR2 is SNEGSKA (reference sequence). Written as DNA, the CDR3 is TGCAGTGCTCTCCCAATGACGGGAGGGGCAGATACGCAGTATTTT. Translating it yields CSALPMTGGADTQYF.

This clonotype occurred once. CDR3 sequence reads: CASSLDGQGVTTQYF. The CDR3, as DNA: TGCGCCAGCAGCTTGGACGGACAAGGGGTAACGACCCAGTACTTC. V is TRBV5-1 and J is TRBJ2-5, with D possibly TRBD1 on 5 matching bases. CDR1 and CDR2 (germline): SGHRS, YFSETQ. The CDR3 runs to 15 residues. The V and J ends lost 0 bases and 7 bases respectively, with 16 bases between them.

The chain recombines TRBV5-1 with TRBJ2-7, with 13 bases matching TRBD2. CDR1 is SGHRS and CDR2 is YFSETQ in the germline V gene. V trimming: 4 bases; J trimming: 7 bases; junction bases outside the gene matches: 8. The CDR3 is 15 amino acids. CDR3 region: CASSGGTSGASEQYF. CDR3 sequence (DNA): TGCGCCAGCAGCGGCGGGACTAGCGGGGCCTCTGAGCAGTACTTC.

V usage is TRBV24-1 and J usage is TRBJ2-1, with D perhaps TRBD1 (6 bases). Trimming took 3 bases from V and 7 from J, leaving 15 bases between them. CDR1 is KGHDR and CDR2 is SFDVKD in the germline V gene. The CDR3 has 15 residues. CDR3 in DNA: TGTGCCACCAGTGATCCGGGACAACGTGGGAATGAGCAGTTCTTC. This sequence encodes CATSDPGQRGNEQFF.

This clonotype showed up just a few times. This chain uses TRBV7-8 with TRBJ2-3, with D unclear. This CDR3 is 12 amino acids long. Germline V CDR1 and CDR2: SGHVS, FQNEAQ. V was trimmed by 5 bases and J by 1 base, leaving 4 bases between them. The CDR3 loop is CASSHGTDTQYF. Here the CDR3 DNA reads TGTGCCAGCAGCCACGGCACAGATACGCAGTATTTT.